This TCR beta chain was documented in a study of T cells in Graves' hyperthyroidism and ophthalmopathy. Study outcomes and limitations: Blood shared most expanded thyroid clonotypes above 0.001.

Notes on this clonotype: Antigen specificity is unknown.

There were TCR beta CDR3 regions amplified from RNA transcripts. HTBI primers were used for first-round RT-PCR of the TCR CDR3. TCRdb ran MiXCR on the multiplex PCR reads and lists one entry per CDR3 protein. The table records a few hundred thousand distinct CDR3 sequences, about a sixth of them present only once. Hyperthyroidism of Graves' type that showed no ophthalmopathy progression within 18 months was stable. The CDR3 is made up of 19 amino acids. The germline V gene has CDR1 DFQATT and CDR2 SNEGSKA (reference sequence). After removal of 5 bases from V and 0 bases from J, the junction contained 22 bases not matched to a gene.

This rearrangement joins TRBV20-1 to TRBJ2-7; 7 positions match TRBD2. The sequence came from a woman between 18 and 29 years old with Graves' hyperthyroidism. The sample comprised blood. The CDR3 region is CSAFPVIPSGSSSSYEQYF. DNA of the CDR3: TGCAGTGCTTTCCCCGTTATTCCTAGCGGTTCCTCAAGCTCCTACGAGCAGTACTTC.